This entry lists 14 T cell receptor beta chains sequenced from one sample in a study of fetal regulatory T cell absence and autoimmunity. Produced via immunoSEQ multiplex PCR; TCRdb's table is partial and in-frame only. The sample records about 95,000 clones, about two thirds being singletons. The material sequenced was pancreas tissue. The receptors come from a male donor with IPEX syndrome.

The J gene is TRBJ2-7, the V gene TRBV30, with D maybe TRBD1 (6 bases). The CDR3 is 13 amino acids. From germline, CDR1 is GTSNPN and CDR2 SVGIG (reference sequence). V was cut by 8 bases and J by 2 bases, with 16 bases left in between. DNA for the CDR3: TGTGCCCACCGGGACATGGGGGCCTACGAGCAGTACTTC. It is translated as CAHRDMGAYEQYF.

The V gene is TRBV12-5, the J gene TRBJ1-1; D not certain. Germline-derived CDR1 and CDR2 are LGHNT and FRNRAP. The CDR3 totals 13 residues. The V and J ends lost 1 base and 13 bases respectively, with 16 bases between them. CDR3 nucleotide sequence: TGTGCTAGTGGTTTGGCCCGGGCGAGGGTTCATTTCTTT. Translation gives CASGLARARVHFF.

This rearrangement joins TRBV19 to TRBJ1-2; D is undetermined. CDR1 LNHDA and CDR2 SQIVND come from the germline V gene (reference sequence). V lost 4 bases and J lost 1, with 4 bases in between. CDR3 length: 12 residues. CDR3 protein: CASSTNNYGYTF. For the CDR3, the DNA is TGTGCCAGTAGTACAAATAACTATGGCTACACCTTC.

This clone was picked up a small number of times. This CDR3 is CASGQRQVEQYF. CDR3 coding DNA: TGTGCTAGTGGACAGAGACAGGTCGAGCAGTACTTC. V gene TRBV12-5 combines with J gene TRBJ2-7; D might be TRBD1 (6 bases). Looked up from germline, CDR1 is LGHNT and CDR2 is FRNRAP. This CDR3 is 12 amino acids long. V was clipped by 6 bases and J by 6 bases, with 12 bases between them.

The sample holds one count of this clone. The chain links TRBV7-6 to TRBJ2-6; a possible D gene is TRBD1 (6 bases). Trimming shortened V by 4 bases and J by 0 bases, and 10 bases separated the two germline ends. Germline assignment: CDR1 SGHVS and CDR2 FNYEAQ. There are 16 residues in the CDR3. CDR3 DNA sequence: TGTGCCAGCAGCTCGACAGGCCTCTCTGGGGCCAACGTCCTGACTTTC. This sequence encodes CASSSTGLSGANVLTF.

The gene calls are TRBV27 and TRBJ1-3, with D perhaps TRBD1 (6 bases). V lost 6 bases to trimming and J lost 4 bases, with 13 bases between them. Per germline, CDR1 MNHEY and CDR2 SMNVEV (reference sequence). This CDR3 has 14 residues. CDR3 protein: CASSSGAGGNTIYF. The DNA for the CDR3 is TGTGCCAGCAGCTCAGGGGCCGGGGGAAACACCATATATTTT.

The V gene is TRBV9, the J gene TRBJ2-7; D remains ambiguous. Trimming cost V 4 bases and J 1 base, with 3 bases left between them. The CDR3 sequence is 11 residues long. Germline values: CDR1 SGDLS, CDR2 YYNGEE. The CDR3, as DNA: TGTGCCAGCAGCTTTTCCTACGAGCAGTACTTC. Amino acids: CASSFSYEQYF.

The CDR3 sequence is CASAPGGTTEAFF. CDR3 DNA: TGTGCCAGTGCCCCAGGGGGAACCACTGAAGCTTTCTTT. The V and J genes are TRBV19 and TRBJ1-1, with TRBD1 matching over 7 bases. Germline CDR1 and CDR2: LNHDA and SQIVND (reference sequence). CDR3 length equals 13 residues. The J segment lost 4 bases and the V segment lost 8 bases, leaving 7 bases of the junction unmatched.

This clone was picked up a small number of times. The chain has TRBV10-2 and TRBJ2-7; perhaps TRBD1 as D (5 bases). Between the trimmed V and J ends, which lost 2 bases and 4 bases, there was a span of 6 bases. CDR1 and CDR2 from the germline V gene are WSHSY and SAAADI. This CDR3 is built from 12 residues. The CDR3: CASSEGAYEQYF. The CDR3 DNA reads TGCGCCAGCAGTGAGGGGGCGTACGAGCAGTACTTC.

The gene calls are TRBV7-6 and TRBJ2-7; 9 bases are shared with TRBD2. This CDR3 comprises 15 residues. Germline V gene sequence: CDR1 SGHVS, CDR2 FNYEAQ. V lost 1 base and J lost 3; bases outside the gene matches: 4. CDR3 DNA: TGTGCCAGCAGCTTAGGACTAGCGGATAACTACGAGCAGTACTTC. It encodes CASSLGLADNYEQYF. Variable domain in full (rest from reference TRBV7-6 and TRBJ2-7): GAGVSQSPRYKVTKRGQDVALRCDPISGHVSLYWYRQALGQGPEFLTYFNYEAQQDKSGLPNDRFSAERPEGSISTLTIQRTEQRDSAMYRCASSLGLADNYEQYFGPGTRLTVT.

V and J are TRBV19 and TRBJ2-2; D is possibly TRBD1 (6 bases). Germline-derived CDR1 and CDR2 are LNHDA and SQIVND (reference sequence). Trimming took 3 bases from V and 7 from J, leaving 12 bases between them. The CDR3 sequence is 14 residues long. The CDR3 loop reads CASSMWGLDGELFF. The CDR3 DNA reads as TGTGCCAGTAGTATGTGGGGGCTGGACGGGGAGCTGTTTTTT.

This clone has only a few counts. J is TRBJ1-2 and V is TRBV4-1; 7 bases are a match to TRBD1. The CDR3 totals 14 residues. V lost 0 bases, J lost 8 bases, and 6 bases stayed unmatched. CDR1 MGHRA and CDR2 YSYEKL come from the germline V gene. CDR3 bases: TGCGCCAGCAGCCAAGATCGAACAGGGGAAGGCTACACCTTC. Amino acid sequence: CASSQDRTGEGYTF.

This clone came up a few times. This chain joins TRBV27 and TRBJ1-5, with a possible D match to TRBD1 (6 bases). From germline, CDR1 is MNHEY and CDR2 SMNVEV (reference sequence). The length of the CDR3 is 15 residues. V lost 2 bases to trimming and J lost 4 bases, with 12 bases between them. Here the CDR3 DNA reads TGTGCCAGCAGTTTAGTGGGGACACTGAATCAGCCCCAGCATTTT. It codes for CASSLVGTLNQPQHF.

The chain is built from TRBV7-2 and TRBJ1-1; D not certain. From germline, CDR1 is SGHTA and CDR2 FQGNSA. Deletions cut 5 bases from V and 1 base from J, with 11 bases between. The CDR3 totals 14 residues. The chain's CDR3 is CASSPFFSNTEAFF. CDR3 nucleotide sequence: TGTGCCAGCAGCCCCTTTTTTTCGAACACTGAAGCTTTCTTT.